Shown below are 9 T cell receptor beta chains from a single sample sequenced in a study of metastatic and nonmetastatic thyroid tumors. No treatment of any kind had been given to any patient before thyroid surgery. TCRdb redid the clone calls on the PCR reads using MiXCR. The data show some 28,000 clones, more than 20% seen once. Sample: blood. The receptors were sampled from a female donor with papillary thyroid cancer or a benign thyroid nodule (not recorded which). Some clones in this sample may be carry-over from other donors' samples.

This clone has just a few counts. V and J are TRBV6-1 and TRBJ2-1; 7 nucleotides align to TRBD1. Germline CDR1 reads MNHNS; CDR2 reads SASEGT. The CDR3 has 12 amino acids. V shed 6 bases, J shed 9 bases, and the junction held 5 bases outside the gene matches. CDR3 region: CASRRGGREQFF. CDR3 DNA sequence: TGTGCCAGCAGACGAGGGGGCCGTGAGCAGTTCTTC.

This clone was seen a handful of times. The CDR3 reads CSATRTSGGLSTDTQYF. CDR3 coding DNA: TGCAGTGCTACCCGGACTAGCGGGGGGTTAAGCACAGATACGCAGTATTTT. The genes are TRBV20-1 and TRBJ2-3; 14 positions match TRBD2. The V gene's germline CDR1 is DFQATT and CDR2 SNEGSKA (reference sequence). The CDR3 has 17 amino acids. Losses at the gene ends were 4 bases for V and 0 bases for J; bases not matched to a gene: 6.

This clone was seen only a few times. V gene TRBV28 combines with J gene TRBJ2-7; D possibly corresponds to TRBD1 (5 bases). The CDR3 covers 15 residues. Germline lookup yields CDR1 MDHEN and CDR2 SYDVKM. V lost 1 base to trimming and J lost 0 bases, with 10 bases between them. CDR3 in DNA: TGTGCCAGCAGTTTATCCTTCGGACACTCCTACGAGCAGTACTTC. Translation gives CASSLSFGHSYEQYF.

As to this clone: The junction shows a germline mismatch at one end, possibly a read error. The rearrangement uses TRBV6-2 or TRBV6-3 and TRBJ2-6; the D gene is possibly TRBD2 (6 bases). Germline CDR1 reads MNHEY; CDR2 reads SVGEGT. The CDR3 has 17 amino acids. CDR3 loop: CASSYSLGGGGANALTF. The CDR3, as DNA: TGTGCCAGCAGTTACTCGTTGGGGGGTGGTGGGGCCAACGCCCTGACTTTC.

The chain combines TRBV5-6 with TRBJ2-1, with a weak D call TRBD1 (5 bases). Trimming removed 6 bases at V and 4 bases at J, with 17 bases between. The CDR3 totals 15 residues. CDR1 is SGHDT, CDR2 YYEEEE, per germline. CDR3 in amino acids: CASTTGGQSYNEQFF. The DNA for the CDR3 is TGTGCCAGCACCACAGGTGGACAATCGTACAATGAGCAGTTCTTC.

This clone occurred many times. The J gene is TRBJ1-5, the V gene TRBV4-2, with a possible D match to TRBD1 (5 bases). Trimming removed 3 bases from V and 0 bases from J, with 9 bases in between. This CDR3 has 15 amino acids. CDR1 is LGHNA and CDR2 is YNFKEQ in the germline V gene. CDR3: CASSHRDDSNQPQHF. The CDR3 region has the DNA TGTGCCAGCAGCCACCGGGACGATAGCAATCAGCCCCAGCATTTT.

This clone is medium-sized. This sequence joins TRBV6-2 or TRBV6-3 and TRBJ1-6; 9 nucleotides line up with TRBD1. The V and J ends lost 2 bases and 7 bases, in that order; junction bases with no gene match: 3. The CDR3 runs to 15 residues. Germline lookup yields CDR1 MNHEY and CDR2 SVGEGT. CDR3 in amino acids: CASSYLDRGNSPLHF. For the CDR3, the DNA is TGTGCCAGCAGTTACCTGGACAGGGGCAATTCACCCCTCCACTTT.

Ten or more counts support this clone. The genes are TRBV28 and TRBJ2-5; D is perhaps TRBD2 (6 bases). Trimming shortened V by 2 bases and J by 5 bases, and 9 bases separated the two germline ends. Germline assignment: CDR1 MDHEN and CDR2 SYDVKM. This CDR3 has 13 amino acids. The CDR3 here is CASSLDRGETQYF. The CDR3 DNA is TGTGCCAGCAGTTTAGACCGGGGGGAGACCCAGTACTTC.

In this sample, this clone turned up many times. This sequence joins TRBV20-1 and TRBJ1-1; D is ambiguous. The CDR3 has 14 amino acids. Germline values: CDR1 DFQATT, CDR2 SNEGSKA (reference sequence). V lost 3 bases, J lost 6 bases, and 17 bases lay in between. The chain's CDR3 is CSASPPTPVPEAFF. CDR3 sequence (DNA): TGCAGTGCTAGCCCTCCAACCCCCGTCCCTGAAGCTTTCTTT.